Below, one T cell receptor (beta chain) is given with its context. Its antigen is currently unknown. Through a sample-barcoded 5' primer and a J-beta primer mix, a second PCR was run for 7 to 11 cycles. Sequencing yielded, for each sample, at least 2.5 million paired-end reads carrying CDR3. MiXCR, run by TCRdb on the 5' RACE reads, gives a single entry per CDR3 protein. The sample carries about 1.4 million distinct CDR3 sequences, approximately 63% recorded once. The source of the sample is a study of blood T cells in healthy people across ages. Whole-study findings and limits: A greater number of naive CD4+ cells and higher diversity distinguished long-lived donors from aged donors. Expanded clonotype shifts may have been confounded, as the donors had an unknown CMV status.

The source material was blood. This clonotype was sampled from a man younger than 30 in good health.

This CDR3 reads CASRKTGGHEQYF. For the CDR3, the DNA is TGTGCCAGCAGGAAGACAGGGGGTCACGAGCAGTACTTC. The chain couples TRBV6-1 to TRBJ2-7, with TRBD1 identical over 9 bases. After removal of 6 bases from V and 5 bases from J, the junction contained 5 bases not matched to a gene. In germline, CDR1 is MNHNS, CDR2 SASEGT. The CDR3 is made up of 13 amino acids.